This TCR beta chain was sequenced during a study of blood T cells in healthy people across ages. Together with a sample-barcoded 5' primer, a J-beta primer mix was included in a second PCR lasting about 7 to 12 cycles. TCRdb independently ran MiXCR on the 5' RACE reads; one entry per CDR3 protein. The repertoire consists of some 800,000 distinct CDR3 sequences, with 20% to 25% occurring once and the leading ten covering more than 3%. The CDR3 runs 15 residues. CDR1 and CDR2 from the germline V gene are MNHNY and SVGAGI (reference sequence). V dropped 6 bases and J dropped 10; count of bases not matched to a gene: 17. This sample was also put to use in a study of T cells of mothers and their children.

This clonotype originated in a boy aged 10-17 years in good health. The sequenced material came from blood. This rearrangement joins TRBV6-6 to TRBJ2-5; 7 nucleotides agree with TRBD1. The CDR3 loop is CASSWDSDQERDQYF. The CDR3 bases are TGTGCCAGCAGCTGGGACAGCGATCAAGAGAGGGACCAGTACTTC.